This T cell receptor (beta chain) derives from a study of cytomegalovirus exposure and HLA in healthy donors. General study findings and limits: Cytomegalovirus-associated status was assigned to 164 TCR beta chains.

The V and J ends lost 5 bases and 4 bases respectively, with 6 bases between them. The germline gives CDR1 PRHDT, CDR2 FYEKMQ (reference sequence). The CDR3 is 11 amino acids. The PCR employed 60 Vbeta primers together with 13 Jbeta primers. Original processing methods: An analysis that came later counted 60 million to 80 million unique TCR beta chains, 10 million to 11 million shared. This table comes from immunoSEQ multiplex PCR, and its TCRdb copy is limited to in-frame clones, with some not included. V, J and clone size were drawn from that table, and D and trimming were deduced from the DNA. The clone table shows 50,000 or so clones, with the ten largest holding around an eighth. Regarding this clone: Its antigen is unknown.

The sequenced sample consisted of PBMCs. The chain joins TRBV13 to TRBJ2-7; D possibly corresponds to TRBD2 (6 bases). The source of this sequence is a woman aged 55-70 years in good health and CMV-seropositive. This CDR3 is CASSRGYEQYF. The CDR3 nucleotides read TGTGCCAGCAGCCGGGGGTACGAGCAGTACTTC.